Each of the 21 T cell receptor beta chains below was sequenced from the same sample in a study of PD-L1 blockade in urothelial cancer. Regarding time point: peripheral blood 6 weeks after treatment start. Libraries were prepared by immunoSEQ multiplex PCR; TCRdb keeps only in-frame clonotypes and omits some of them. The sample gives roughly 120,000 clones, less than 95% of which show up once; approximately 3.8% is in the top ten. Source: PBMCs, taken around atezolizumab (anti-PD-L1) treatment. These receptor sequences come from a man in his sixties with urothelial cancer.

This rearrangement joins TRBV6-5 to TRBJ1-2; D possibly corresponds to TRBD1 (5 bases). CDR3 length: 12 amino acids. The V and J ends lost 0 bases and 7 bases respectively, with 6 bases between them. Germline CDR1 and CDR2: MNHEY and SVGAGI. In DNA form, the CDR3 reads TGTGCCAGCAGTTACTCCGGGGGTGGCTACACCTTC. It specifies CASSYSGGGYTF.

CDR3 sequence reads: CASSLTGGFSGANVLTF. The CDR3 DNA sequence: TGTGCCAGCAGCTTGACGGGAGGCTTCTCTGGGGCCAACGTCCTGACTTTC. The J gene is TRBJ2-6, the V gene TRBV7-3; TRBD2 agrees at 7 bases. The CDR3 length is 17 residues. Per germline, CDR1 SGHTA and CDR2 FQGTGA. V lost 3 bases to trimming and J lost 0 bases; unmatched junction nucleotides: 5.

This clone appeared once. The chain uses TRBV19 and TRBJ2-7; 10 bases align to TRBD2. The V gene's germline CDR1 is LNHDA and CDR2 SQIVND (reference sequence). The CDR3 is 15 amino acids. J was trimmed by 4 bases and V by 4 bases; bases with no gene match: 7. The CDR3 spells CASSTVGTSVYEQYF. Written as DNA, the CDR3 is TGTGCCAGTAGTACCGTAGGGACTAGCGTATACGAGCAGTACTTC.

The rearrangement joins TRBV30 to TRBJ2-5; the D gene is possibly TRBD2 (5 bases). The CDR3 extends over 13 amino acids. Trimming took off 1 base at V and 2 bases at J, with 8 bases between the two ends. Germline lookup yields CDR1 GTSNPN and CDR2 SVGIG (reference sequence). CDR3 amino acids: CAWSDTRQETQYF. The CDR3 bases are TGTGCCTGGAGTGACACTAGACAAGAGACCCAGTACTTC.

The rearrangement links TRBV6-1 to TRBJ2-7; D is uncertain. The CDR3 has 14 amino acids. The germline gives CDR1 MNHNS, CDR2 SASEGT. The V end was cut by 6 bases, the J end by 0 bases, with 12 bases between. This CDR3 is CASRRDSGSYEQYF. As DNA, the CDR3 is TGTGCCAGCAGACGAGACTCCGGCTCCTACGAGCAGTACTTC.

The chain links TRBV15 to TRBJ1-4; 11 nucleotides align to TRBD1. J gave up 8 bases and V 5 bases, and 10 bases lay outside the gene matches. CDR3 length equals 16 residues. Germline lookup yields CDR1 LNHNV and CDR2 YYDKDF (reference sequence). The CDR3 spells CATSRTGGAVGEKLFF. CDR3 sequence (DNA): TGTGCCACCAGCCGGACAGGGGGCGCCGTCGGGGAAAAACTGTTTTTT.

This chain's CDR3 is CASSGGVGGDPGANVLTF. The CDR3 region has the DNA TGTGCCAGCAGCGGGGGGGTAGGAGGAGATCCTGGGGCCAACGTCCTGACTTTC. The V and J genes are TRBV9 and TRBJ2-6, with D possibly being TRBD2 (6 bases). V dropped 3 bases and J dropped 2 bases, with 18 bases sitting between them. Germline V gene lookup returns CDR1 SGDLS and CDR2 YYNGEE. The CDR3 has 18 amino acids.

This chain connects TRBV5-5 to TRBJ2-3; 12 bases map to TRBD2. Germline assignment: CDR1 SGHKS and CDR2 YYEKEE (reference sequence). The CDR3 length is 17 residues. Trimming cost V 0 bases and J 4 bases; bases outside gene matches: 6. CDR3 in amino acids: CASSLAQLAGGSDTQYF. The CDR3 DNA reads TGTGCCAGCAGCTTGGCACAACTAGCGGGGGGATCAGATACGCAGTATTTT.

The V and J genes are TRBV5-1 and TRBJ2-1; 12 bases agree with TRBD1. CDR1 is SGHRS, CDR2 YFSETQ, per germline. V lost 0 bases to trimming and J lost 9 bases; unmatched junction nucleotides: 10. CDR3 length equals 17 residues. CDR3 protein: CASSLGGTGTGGSEQFF. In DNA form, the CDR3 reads TGCGCCAGCAGCTTGGGGGGGACCGGGACAGGGGGCAGTGAGCAGTTCTTC.

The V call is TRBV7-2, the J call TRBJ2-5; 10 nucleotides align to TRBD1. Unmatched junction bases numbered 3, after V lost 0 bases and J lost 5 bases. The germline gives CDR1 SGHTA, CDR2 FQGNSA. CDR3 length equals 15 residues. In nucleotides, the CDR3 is TGTGCCAGCAGCTTAGCGGGGGGACAGGGGGAGACCCAGTACTTC. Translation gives CASSLAGGQGETQYF.

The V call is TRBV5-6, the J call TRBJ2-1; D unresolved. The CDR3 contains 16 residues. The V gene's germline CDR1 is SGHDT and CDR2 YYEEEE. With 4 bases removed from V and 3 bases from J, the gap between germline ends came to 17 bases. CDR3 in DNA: TGTGCCAGCAGCCCCTTTACTTTTGGAGACTACAATGAGCAGTTCTTC. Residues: CASSPFTFGDYNEQFF.

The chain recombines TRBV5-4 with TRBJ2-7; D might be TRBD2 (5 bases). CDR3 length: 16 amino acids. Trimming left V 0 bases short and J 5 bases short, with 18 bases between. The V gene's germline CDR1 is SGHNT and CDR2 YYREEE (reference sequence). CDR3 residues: CASSLGMRESSDEQYF. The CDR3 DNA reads TGTGCCAGCAGCTTGGGTATGAGGGAAAGCAGCGACGAGCAGTACTTC. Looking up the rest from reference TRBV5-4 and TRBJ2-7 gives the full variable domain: ETGVTQSPTHLIKTRGQQVTLRCSSQSGHNTVSWYQQALGQGPQFIFQYYREEENGRGNFPPRFSGLQFPNYSSELNVNALELDDSALYLCASSLGMRESSDEQYFGPGTRLTVT.

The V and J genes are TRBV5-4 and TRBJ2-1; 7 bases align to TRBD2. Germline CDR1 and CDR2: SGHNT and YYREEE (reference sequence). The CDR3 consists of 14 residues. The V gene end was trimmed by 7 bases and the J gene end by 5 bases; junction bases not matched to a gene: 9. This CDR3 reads CASSPGGTNNEQFF. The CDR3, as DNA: TGTGCCAGCTCGCCCGGGGGGACCAACAATGAGCAGTTCTTC. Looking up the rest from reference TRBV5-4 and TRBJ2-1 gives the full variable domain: ETGVTQSPTHLIKTRGQQVTLRCSSQSGHNTVSWYQQALGQGPQFIFQYYREEENGRGNFPPRFSGLQFPNYSSELNVNALELDDSALYLCASSPGGTNNEQFFGPGTRLTVL.

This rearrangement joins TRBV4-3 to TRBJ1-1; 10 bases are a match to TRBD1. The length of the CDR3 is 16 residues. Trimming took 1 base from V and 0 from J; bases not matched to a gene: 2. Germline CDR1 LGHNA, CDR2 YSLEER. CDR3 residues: CASSQGTGGMNTEAFF. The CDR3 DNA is TGCGCCAGCAGCCAAGGGACAGGGGGGATGAACACTGAAGCTTTCTTT.

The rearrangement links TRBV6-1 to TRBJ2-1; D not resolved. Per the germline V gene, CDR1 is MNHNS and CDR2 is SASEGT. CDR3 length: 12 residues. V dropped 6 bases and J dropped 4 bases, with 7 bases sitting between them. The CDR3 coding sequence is TGTGCCAGCAGCCCCACTTACAATGAGCAGTTCTTC. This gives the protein CASSPTYNEQFF.

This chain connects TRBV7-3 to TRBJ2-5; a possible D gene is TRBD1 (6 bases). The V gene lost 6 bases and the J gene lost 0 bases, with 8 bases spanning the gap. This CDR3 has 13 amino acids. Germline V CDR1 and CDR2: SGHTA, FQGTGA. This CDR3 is CASSPGDQETQYF. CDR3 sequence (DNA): TGTGCCAGCAGTCCAGGGGACCAAGAGACCCAGTACTTC.

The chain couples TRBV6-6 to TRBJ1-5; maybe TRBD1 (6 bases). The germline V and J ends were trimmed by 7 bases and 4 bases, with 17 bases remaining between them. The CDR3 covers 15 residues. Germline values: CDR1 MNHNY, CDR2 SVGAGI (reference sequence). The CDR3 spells CASTPWDTGNQPQHF. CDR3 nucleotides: TGTGCCAGCACCCCCTGGGACACCGGGAATCAGCCCCAGCATTTT.

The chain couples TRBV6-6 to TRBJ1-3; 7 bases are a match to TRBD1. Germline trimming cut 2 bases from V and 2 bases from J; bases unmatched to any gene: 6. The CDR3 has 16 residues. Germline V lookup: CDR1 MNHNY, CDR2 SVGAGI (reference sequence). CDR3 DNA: TGTGCCAGCAGTTACCCCGGGACAGAAGCTGGAAACACCATATATTTT. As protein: CASSYPGTEAGNTIYF.

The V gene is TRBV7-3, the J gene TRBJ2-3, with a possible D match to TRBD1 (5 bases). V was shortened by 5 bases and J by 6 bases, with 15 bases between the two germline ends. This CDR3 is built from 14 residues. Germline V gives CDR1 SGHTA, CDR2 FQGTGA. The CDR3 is CASSPTRGEDTQYF. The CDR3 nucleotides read TGTGCCAGCAGCCCCACAAGGGGCGAGGATACGCAGTATTTT.

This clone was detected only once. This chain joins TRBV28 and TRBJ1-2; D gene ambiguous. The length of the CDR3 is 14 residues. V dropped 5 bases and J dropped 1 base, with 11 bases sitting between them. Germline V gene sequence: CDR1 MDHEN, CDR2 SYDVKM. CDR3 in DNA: TGTGCCAGCAGTACCGTTTCGGTTAACTATGGCTACACCTTC. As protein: CASSTVSVNYGYTF.

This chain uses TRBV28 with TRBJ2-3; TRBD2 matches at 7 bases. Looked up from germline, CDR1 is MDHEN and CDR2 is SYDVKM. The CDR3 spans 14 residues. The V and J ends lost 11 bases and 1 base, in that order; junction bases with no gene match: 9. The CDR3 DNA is TGTGCCGGGGGACCGGGAGGAGGCACAGATACGCAGTATTTT. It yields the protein CAGGPGGGTDTQYF.